This TCR beta chain was captured in a study of graft-versus-host responses after intestinal transplantation. As for the study in general: Anti-thymocyte globulin was used for induction in all recipients, who then took tacrolimus and steroids for roughly 3 years.

Profiling relied on immunoSEQ multiplex PCR, and the TCRdb table lists in-frame clones only, not all of them. The repertoire holds more than 20,000 clones, with less than 90% as singletons. Overall study findings and caveats: Early after transplant, HvG declines were associated with peak levels of circulating GvH clones. Ileal or blood samples showed some GvH clones first, and such clones were also found in recipient marrow. Patients who carried graft-donor T cell macrochimerism also had high graft-versus-host to host-versus-graft clonal ratios in their allografts.

This clone was detected only a few times. No antigen is known for it. This CDR3 spans 19 amino acids. The junction had 20 bases not matched to a gene; V was cut back by 1 base and J by 8 bases. CDR1 SGHRS and CDR2 YFSETQ come from the germline V gene. This sequence originates from a human patient who received an intestinal transplant, so some T cells may come from the graft donor. The specimen comprised PBMCs, sampled about 27 days after intestinal transplant. The rearrangement uses TRBV5-1 and TRBJ1-4; 7 positions agree with TRBD1. The CDR3 reads CASSLKGDRVLGVYEKLFF. The CDR3 nucleotides are TGCGCCAGCAGCTTGAAGGGTGACAGGGTGTTAGGGGTGTACGAAAAACTGTTTTTT.